This TCR beta chain was observed in a study of neoadjuvant nivolumab and ipilimumab in lung cancer. Study context: Nivolumab 3 mg/kg was given days 1, 15 and 29, plus ipilimumab 1 mg/kg day 1 in combination.

Germline assignment: CDR1 MNHEY and CDR2 SMNVEV (reference sequence). The V gene lost 6 bases and the J gene lost 3 bases, with 12 bases spanning the gap. The CDR3 length is 13 residues. Produced via immunoSEQ multiplex PCR; TCRdb's table is partial and in-frame only. The sample records thousands of clones, roughly 80% being singletons. V gene TRBV27 combines with J gene TRBJ2-7; tentatively, D is TRBD2 (6 bases). The sequenced sample was adjacent normal lung tissue, obtained after neoadjuvant nivolumab, alone or with ipilimumab, at or shortly before surgery. This clonotype was obtained from an adult with non-small cell lung cancer. CDR3 DNA sequence: TGTGCCAGCAGGATATCGGGGGTCTACGAGCAGTACTTC. This codes for CASRISGVYEQYF.